The rows below give T cell receptor beta chains drawn from one sample of a study of blood T cell repertoires in COVID-19. Clones were sequenced by immunoSEQ multiplex PCR, and TCRdb holds only the in-frame ones, with some missing. The data hold approximately 110,000 clones, with approximately 70% observed a single time. The source material was peripheral blood. The source of these receptors is a man older than 75 with acute or convalescent COVID-19. CDR3s include the opening cysteine and the closing phenylalanine or tryptophan. D genes are given only for firm matches. A clone size is listed for some rows: how often the clone was seen (once, few, many), or a class if it is expanded.

J gene: TRBJ2-7; clone size: -; V gene: TRBV29-1; D gene: -; CDR3 DNA: TGCAGCGCCGCGGGGCGCTCCTCCTACGAGCAGTACTTC; CDR3 protein: CSAAGRSSYEQYF
J gene: TRBJ2-3; clone size: once; V gene: TRBV9; D gene: TRBD2; CDR3 DNA: TGTGCCAGCAGCGTAGACACGGGAGGCACGGATACGCAGTATTTT; CDR3 protein: CASSVDTGGTDTQYF
J gene: TRBJ2-7; clone size: -; V gene: TRBV19; D gene: -; CDR3 DNA: TGTGCCAGTAGTATAGGCCTCCAGGGCTACGAGCAGTACTTC; CDR3 protein: CASSIGLQGYEQYF
J gene: TRBJ1-2; clone size: -; V gene: TRBV5-6; D gene: -; CDR3 DNA: TGTGCCAGCAGCTTGGGGCTGCCTCAAAACTATGGCTACACCTTC; CDR3 protein: CASSLGLPQNYGYTF
J gene: TRBJ2-3; clone size: few; V gene: TRBV25-1; D gene: -; CDR3 DNA: TGTGCCAGCAGACCACAGGGATCGGTCACAGATACGCAGTATTTT; CDR3 protein: CASRPQGSVTDTQYF
J gene: TRBJ1-1; clone size: -; V gene: TRBV7-8; D gene: TRBD1; CDR3 DNA: TGTGCCAGCAGCCCCCGGACAGGGGGCGGAGGAGCTTTCTTT; CDR3 protein: CASSPRTGGGGAFF
J gene: TRBJ2-2; clone size: -; V gene: TRBV19; D gene: -; CDR3 DNA: TGTGCCAGTAGTAAGGTAAAGGGCCGGGGCACCGGGGAGCTGTTTTTT; CDR3 protein: CASSKVKGRGTGELFF
J gene: TRBJ2-1; clone size: -; V gene: TRBV2; D gene: TRBD2; CDR3 DNA: TGTGCCAGCAGTGAATCCGACTTTGAGCGGGGGAGCTCCTACAATGAGCAGTTCTTC; CDR3 protein: CASSESDFERGSSYNEQFF
J gene: TRBJ2-5; clone size: -; V gene: TRBV18; D gene: TRBD2; CDR3 DNA: TGTGCCAGCTCACCGAAACAGCGGGGCCAAGAGACCCAGTACTTC; CDR3 protein: CASSPKQRGQETQYF
J gene: TRBJ2-3; clone size: -; V gene: TRBV11-2; D gene: TRBD2; CDR3 DNA: TGTGCCAGCAGCCCTGGGACTAGCGGGCTCACAGATACGCAGTATTTT; CDR3 protein: CASSPGTSGLTDTQYF
J gene: TRBJ1-5; clone size: -; V gene: TRBV27; D gene: TRBD1; CDR3 DNA: TGTGCCAGCAGTGAAAACAGGGGTAGGGGCAATCAGCCCCAGCATTTT; CDR3 protein: CASSENRGRGNQPQHF
J gene: TRBJ2-2; clone size: -; V gene: TRBV5-1; D gene: TRBD2; CDR3 DNA: TGCGCCAGCAGCCCGGGACTAGCGGGAGGTACCGGGGAGCTGTTTTTT; CDR3 protein: CASSPGLAGGTGELFF